This passage covers 31 T cell receptor beta chains from one sample sequenced in a study of blood T cell repertoires in COVID-19. The protocol was immunoSEQ multiplex PCR, while the TCRdb copy is restricted to in-frame clones and leaves out a portion. The sample comprises 400,000 or so clones, approximately 86% of which are singletons, and 2% to 2.5% rests with the top ten. The sequencing input was PBMCs or T cells enriched from blood (not recorded which). The source is a woman in her 40s with acute COVID-19.

This rearrangement joins TRBV5-4 to TRBJ1-6; 8 nucleotides line up with TRBD1. Trimming at V came to 0 bases and at J to 6 bases, leaving 5 bases not matched to a gene. Per germline, CDR1 SGHNT and CDR2 YYREEE (reference sequence). CDR3 length: 16 amino acids. The CDR3 sequence is CASSLGQGAGNSPLHF. The CDR3 DNA reads as TGTGCCAGCAGCTTGGGGCAGGGGGCTGGTAATTCACCCCTCCACTTT.

The genes are TRBV10-3 and TRBJ2-5, with a possible D match to TRBD2 (6 bases). Trimming removed 4 bases at V and 5 bases at J, with 11 bases between. There are 13 residues in the CDR3. Looked up from germline, CDR1 is ENHRY and CDR2 is SYGVKD. CDR3 protein: CAISAPGVETQYF. The CDR3 DNA is TGTGCCATCAGTGCCCCGGGGGTTGAGACCCAGTACTTC.

This clone was picked up one time. The rearrangement uses TRBV14 and TRBJ1-3; perhaps TRBD1 as D (5 bases). The germline V gene encodes CDR1 SGHDN and CDR2 FVKESK. The CDR3 spans 16 residues. V lost 5 bases and J 0 bases, leaving 14 bases between the germline ends. The CDR3 loop reads CASSSLQGHSGNTIYF. DNA of the CDR3: TGTGCCAGCAGCTCCCTGCAGGGCCACTCTGGAAACACCATATATTTT.

The V gene is TRBV6-5, the J gene TRBJ1-5; D unresolved. With 6 bases removed from V and 4 bases from J, the gap between germline ends came to 13 bases. Germline-derived CDR1 and CDR2 are MNHEY and SVGAGI. The CDR3 length is 14 residues. The CDR3 coding sequence is TGTGCCAGCAGAAAGGCTGCTAGTAATCAGCCCCAGCATTTT. Amino acid sequence: CASRKAASNQPQHF.

The CDR3 DNA follows: TGCGCCAGCAGCTCGTGGGGACACAACACTGAAGCTTTCTTT. Protein: CASSSWGHNTEAFF. This chain uses TRBV5-1 with TRBJ1-1, with D possibly matching TRBD1 (6 bases). The V and J ends lost 3 bases and 2 bases respectively, with 11 bases between them. CDR1 SGHRS and CDR2 YFSETQ come from the germline V gene. CDR3 length equals 14 residues.

V is TRBV11-2 and J is TRBJ2-2, with D unclear. Per germline, CDR1 SGHAT and CDR2 FQNNGV. V lost 4 bases and J lost 8, with 8 bases in between. This CDR3 is built from 12 residues. The CDR3, as DNA: TGTGCCAGCAGCTCTAATAGAGGGGAGCTGTTTTTT. Translation: CASSSNRGELFF.

This clone was detected many times. This chain uses TRBV4-1 with TRBJ2-7, with 10 bases matching TRBD1. The CDR3 has 13 amino acids. CDR1 MGHRA and CDR2 YSYEKL come from the germline V gene. CDR3 bases: TGCGCTGAATTCACCGGGACAGGGGACGAGCAGTACTTC. Protein: CAEFTGTGDEQYF.

This clone has just one count. V and J are TRBV6-1 and TRBJ1-1, with 8 bases that match TRBD1. Germline CDR1 is MNHNS and CDR2 is SASEGT. The CDR3 runs 13 residues. The junction had 2 bases not matched to a gene; V was cut back by 7 bases and J by 1 base. The CDR3 is CASIDRGNTEAFF. CDR3 DNA: TGTGCCAGCATCGACAGGGGGAACACTGAAGCTTTCTTT.

This chain uses TRBV6-5 with TRBJ1-5, with a tentative D call TRBD1 (5 bases). CDR1 and CDR2 (germline): MNHEY, SVGAGI. This CDR3 comprises 14 residues. V lost 3 bases and J 4 bases, leaving 10 bases between the germline ends. CDR3 in DNA: TGTGCCAGCAGTTATAGGGGCACTAATCAGCCCCAGCATTTT. Translating it yields CASSYRGTNQPQHF.

This clone has just one count. The chain links TRBV27 to TRBJ2-7; 8 positions agree with TRBD1. Germline V gene data show CDR1 as MNHEY and CDR2 as SMNVEV (reference sequence). With V trimmed by 5 bases and J by 3 bases, 9 bases remained unmatched. The CDR3 runs 15 residues. The CDR3 nucleotides are TGTGCCAGCAGTGGAAGGACAGGGACAAACTACGAGCAGTACTTC. Protein product: CASSGRTGTNYEQYF.

There are a few counts of this clone. The V call is TRBV7-8, the J call TRBJ2-1; TRBD2 matches 7 bases. Looked up from germline, CDR1 is SGHVS and CDR2 is FQNEAQ. V dropped 5 bases and J dropped 5; count of bases not matched to a gene: 9. The CDR3 consists of 15 residues. This CDR3 reads CASSMTTGLNNEQFF. The DNA of the CDR3 is TGTGCCAGCAGCATGACGACGGGACTAAACAATGAGCAGTTCTTC.

The rearrangement joins TRBV7-7 to TRBJ2-2, with 11 bases aligning to TRBD2. CDR1 and CDR2 from the germline V gene are SSHAT and FNYEAQ (reference sequence). V shed 4 bases and J 0 bases; nucleotides not matched to a gene: 4. This CDR3 region has 17 residues. CDR3 DNA sequence: TGTGCCAGCAGCTCCTATAGCGGGGGGGCGAACACCGGGGAGCTGTTTTTT. This translates into CASSSYSGGANTGELFF.

This clone showed up just once. The chain combines TRBV19 with TRBJ1-1; TRBD1 matches 8 bases. The CDR3 runs 15 residues. Germline V gives CDR1 LNHDA, CDR2 SQIVND (reference sequence). V gave up 8 bases and J gave up 0 bases; unmatched junction bases: 8. The CDR3 bases are TGTGCCAGTTGGACAGGGCTACGTATGAACACTGAAGCTTTCTTT. Amino acids: CASWTGLRMNTEAFF.

The CDR3 loop is CASSAQVSGEQYF. The CDR3 coding sequence is TGTGCCAGCAGCGCACAGGTCTCTGGTGAGCAGTACTTC. The rearrangement uses TRBV9 and TRBJ2-7; maybe TRBD1 (5 bases). The CDR3 runs to 13 residues. Trimming left V 3 bases short and J 7 bases short, with 14 bases between. The germline CDR1 and CDR2 sequences are SGDLS and YYNGEE.

This rearrangement joins TRBV29-1 to TRBJ2-5; 9 bases are shared with TRBD2. This CDR3 region has 14 residues. Trimming cost V 4 bases and J 3 bases; bases outside gene matches: 6. Germline values: CDR1 SQVTM, CDR2 ANQGSEA. The CDR3 region is CSVAPSGVKETQYF. Written as DNA, the CDR3 is TGCAGCGTTGCCCCTAGCGGGGTGAAAGAGACCCAGTACTTC.

The CDR3 spells CAWRPGGDYGYTF. Written as DNA, the CDR3 is TGTGCCTGGAGGCCGGGGGGAGACTATGGCTACACCTTC. This chain connects TRBV30 to TRBJ1-2; tentative D call: TRBD1 (5 bases). The CDR3 consists of 13 residues. The V gene's germline CDR1 is GTSNPN and CDR2 SVGIG (reference sequence). V dropped 3 bases and J dropped 3 bases, with 11 bases sitting between them.

The chain links TRBV3-1 (or the pseudogene TRBV3-2) to TRBJ2-5; D is ambiguous. The CDR3 runs 11 residues. CDR1 LGHDT and CDR2 YNNKEL come from the germline V gene (reference sequence). The V and J ends lost 8 bases and 5 bases respectively, with 9 bases between them. The CDR3 region is CASRTEETQYF. The CDR3 region has the DNA TGTGCCAGCCGAACGGAGGAGACCCAGTACTTC.

The V gene is TRBV24-1, the J gene TRBJ2-2; 9 nucleotides agree with TRBD1. The ends lost 6 bases at V and 3 bases at J; junction bases unmatched: 10. Germline V gene data show CDR1 as KGHDR and CDR2 as SFDVKD. The CDR3 runs 17 residues. CDR3 in DNA: TGTGCCACCAGTACAGCGGGACAGGGCTTCTACACCGGGGAGCTGTTTTTT. This encodes CATSTAGQGFYTGELFF.

The chain combines TRBV7-9 with TRBJ1-3; the match to TRBD1 covers 7 bases. Germline V CDR1 and CDR2: SEHNR, FQNEAQ (reference sequence). V lost 8 bases and J lost 9; bases outside the gene matches: 7. CDR3 length equals 12 residues. CDR3 protein: CASSTGSGTIYF. CDR3 nucleotides: TGTGCCAGCTCGACAGGGTCGGGCACCATATATTTT.

This chain uses TRBV7-9 with TRBJ1-1; D is possibly TRBD1 (6 bases). V lost 1 base and J 3 bases, leaving 12 bases between the germline ends. This CDR3 has 15 amino acids. From germline, CDR1 is SEHNR and CDR2 FQNEAQ (reference sequence). The CDR3 DNA reads TGTGCCAGCAGCTTAGGGCAGGGGATGGACACTGAAGCTTTCTTT. Translating it yields CASSLGQGMDTEAFF.

This clone was counted a single time. This chain uses TRBV5-5 with TRBJ2-7; 7 nucleotides match TRBD1. Losses at the gene ends were 4 bases for V and 3 bases for J; bases not matched to a gene: 4. This CDR3 is built from 13 residues. From germline, CDR1 is SGHKS and CDR2 YYEKEE (reference sequence). The CDR3 nucleotides are TGTGCCAGCAGCGACAGGGAGAACTACGAGCAGTACTTC. It specifies CASSDRENYEQYF.

The sample holds one count of this clone. The chain is built from TRBV6-5 and TRBJ1-2; possibly TRBD1 for D (6 bases). With 0 bases removed from V and 0 bases from J, the gap between germline ends came to 11 bases. This CDR3 contains 16 residues. Per germline, CDR1 MNHEY and CDR2 SVGAGI. The DNA for the CDR3 is TGTGCCAGCAGTTACTCGAGGGACACCGCTAACTATGGCTACACCTTC. Protein product: CASSYSRDTANYGYTF.

The chain is built from TRBV2 and TRBJ1-4, with a weak D call TRBD1 (6 bases). Trimming removed 6 bases from V and 8 bases from J, with 13 bases in between. Germline CDR1 and CDR2: SNHLY and FYNNEI. The length of the CDR3 is 13 residues. The CDR3 DNA reads as TGTGCCAGCAGCCTACAGGGTGGGGAAAAACTGTTTTTT. Translated, it gives CASSLQGGEKLFF.

V is TRBV4-1 and J is TRBJ1-1; 7 positions match TRBD1. Germline values: CDR1 MGHRA, CDR2 YSYEKL. V lost 0 bases and J lost 5; bases outside the gene matches: 9. CDR3 size: 16 residues. The CDR3 loop is CASSQERALRGTEAFF. The CDR3 DNA reads as TGCGCCAGCAGCCAAGAACGGGCACTCAGGGGGACTGAAGCTTTCTTT.

This chain connects TRBV24-1 to TRBJ1-2; no clear D gene. Germline V lookup: CDR1 KGHDR, CDR2 SFDVKD. With 2 bases removed from V and 5 bases from J, the gap between germline ends came to 8 bases. This CDR3 has 13 residues. CDR3 coding DNA: TGTGCCACCAGTGATTCCGGGAAATATGGCTACACCTTC. Translated: CATSDSGKYGYTF.

This rearrangement joins TRBV19 to TRBJ1-4, with 10 bases aligning to TRBD1. This CDR3 is 17 amino acids long. Germline-derived CDR1 and CDR2 are LNHDA and SQIVND (reference sequence). J gave up 3 bases and V 5 bases, and 9 bases lay outside the gene matches. The CDR3 nucleotides read TGTGCCAGTAGTCCGAGACAGGGGGCGGGATCTAATGAAAAACTGTTTTTT. It codes for CASSPRQGAGSNEKLFF.

The chain employs TRBV5-1 and TRBJ1-4; the D gene is possibly TRBD1 (6 bases). The length of the CDR3 is 14 residues. CDR1 is SGHRS, CDR2 YFSETQ, per germline. V was clipped by 2 bases and J by 6 bases, with 11 bases between them. The CDR3 nucleotides are TGCGCCAGCAGCTTTGAGACAGGTCATGAAAAACTGTTTTTT. The encoded protein is CASSFETGHEKLFF.

The rearrangement links TRBV29-1 to TRBJ2-1; 7 positions agree with TRBD1. Losses at the gene ends were 3 bases for V and 9 bases for J; bases not matched to a gene: 8. The CDR3 has 13 residues. The germline gives CDR1 SQVTM, CDR2 ANQGSEA. CDR3 in amino acids: CSVDSARGFEQFF. The DNA for the CDR3 is TGCAGCGTTGATTCGGCCAGGGGGTTTGAGCAGTTCTTC.

The chain has TRBV3-1 (or the pseudogene TRBV3-2) and TRBJ2-2, with D possibly TRBD2 on 6 matching bases. The germline gives CDR1 LGHDT, CDR2 YNNKEL (reference sequence). Trimming removed 4 bases from V and 6 bases from J, with 15 bases in between. The CDR3 spans 15 residues. The DNA for the CDR3 is TGTGCCAGCAGCCCACTGACCCCGGGGGCCGGGGAGCTGTTTTTT. Translated, it gives CASSPLTPGAGELFF.

A single count supports this clone. The chain combines TRBV11-2 with TRBJ2-7; D possibly corresponds to TRBD2 (5 bases). From germline, CDR1 is SGHAT and CDR2 FQNNGV. V shed 4 bases and J shed 4 bases, with 23 bases lying between them. The CDR3 loop spans 17 amino acids. The DNA for the CDR3 is TGTGCCAGCAGCTCAATGACGCGGGCGAATCTCGGTTACGAGCAGTACTTC. Translated: CASSSMTRANLGYEQYF.

CDR3 loop: CAWRVGGIGSNEQFF. The CDR3, as DNA: TGTGCCTGGAGAGTCGGAGGTATTGGAAGCAATGAGCAGTTCTTC. The rearrangement uses TRBV30 and TRBJ2-1; D is possibly TRBD2 (5 bases). Germline V lookup: CDR1 GTSNPN, CDR2 SVGIG (reference sequence). V was trimmed by 3 bases and J by 6 bases, leaving 18 bases between them. The CDR3 loop spans 15 amino acids. Variable domain in full (rest from reference TRBV30 and TRBJ2-1): SQTIHQWPATLVQPVGSPLSLECTVEGTSNPNLYWYRQAAGRGLQLLFYSVGIGQISSEVPQNLSASRPQDRQFILSSKKLLLSDSGFYLCAWRVGGIGSNEQFFGPGTRLTVL.